This T cell receptor (beta chain) was profiled in a study of T cell repertoires in cytomegalovirus infection. In the study overall: Public TCR beta signatures provided an indication of both CMV infection and a matching HLA type. Study-level results: Cumulative public TCR beta family frequency identified carriers of CMV plus the relevant HLA. The response measured ex vivo was dominated by TCR beta clonotypes (HLA-C-restricted and CMV-specific).

CDR1 is MDHEN, CDR2 SYDVKM, per germline. The CDR3 sequence is 15 residues long. Trimming took 4 bases from V and 0 from J, leaving 11 bases between them. This clonotype showed up many times. Its antigen is unidentified. TCRdb processed the reads anew with MiXCR; each CDR3 protein has one entry. The sample contains 630,000 or so distinct CDR3 sequences, approximately 24% of which appear only once. Sequenced: CD8+ T cells from PBMCs. This sequence joins TRBV28 and TRBJ2-3; possible D gene TRBD1, 5 bases. This clonotype originated in a human donor in good health (CMV status not recorded). Some clones in this sample may be carry-over from other donors' samples. The DNA for the CDR3 is TGTGCCAGCAGTTCCCGACAGAGGAGCACAGATACGCAGTATTTT. Translation gives CASSSRQRSTDTQYF.